Each of the 29 T cell receptor beta chains below was sequenced from the same sample in a study of CD8 T cells in ankylosing spondylitis. In TCRdb, the 5' RACE reads were re-called with MiXCR into one record per CDR3 protein. The top ten hold around 17% of the sample, which has about 390,000 distinct CDR3 sequences, more than 20% seen once. Antigens of these TCRs are unknown. Study-level findings and limits: What appeared characteristic of ankylosing spondylitis blood was a TCR beta motif of fewer than ten highly homologous variants.

Sequenced material: blood, either unsorted or a sorted T cell fraction (not recorded which). The receptors were gathered from a male donor with ankylosing spondylitis.

The table lists this clonotype with a few counts. The rearrangement uses TRBV20-1 and TRBJ2-7; no firm D call. Germline CDR1 is DFQATT and CDR2 is SNEGSKA (reference sequence). This CDR3 has 15 amino acids. V lost 1 base and J lost 1, with 14 bases in between. The CDR3 DNA sequence: TGCAGTGCTAGAGGGATTTACGGGCAATCCTACGAGCAGTACTTC. Translation gives CSARGIYGQSYEQYF.

This clonotype was recorded a few times. The chain is built from TRBV7-2 and TRBJ2-4; perhaps TRBD1 as D (8 bases). Between the trimmed V and J ends, which lost 0 bases and 7 bases, there was a span of 19 bases. This CDR3 contains 17 residues. CDR1 and CDR2 (germline): SGHTA, FQGNSA. The CDR3 sequence is CASSLAAATGGANIQYF. CDR3 nucleotide sequence: TGTGCCAGCAGCTTAGCCGCGGCTACAGGGGGGGCGAACATTCAGTACTTC.

This clonotype was seen only a few times. This rearrangement joins TRBV28 to TRBJ2-7; 9 bases fit TRBD1. Germline assignment: CDR1 MDHEN and CDR2 SYDVKM. The CDR3 consists of 16 residues. Unmatched junction bases numbered 12, after V lost 6 bases and J lost 3 bases. The CDR3 sequence is CASSNPSGTGLYEQYF. CDR3 nucleotides: TGTGCCAGCAGCAATCCATCCGGGACAGGGCTCTACGAGCAGTACTTC. Using reference TRBV28 and TRBJ2-7 for the parts outside the CDR3, the full variable domain is DVKVTQSSRYLVKRTGEKVFLECVQDMDHENMFWYRQDPGLGLRLIYFSYDVKMKEKGDIPEGYSVSREKKERFSLILESASTNQTSMYLCASSNPSGTGLYEQYFGPGTRLTVT.

This clonotype was counted only a few times. The chain employs TRBV7-9 and TRBJ2-1; D is unclear. V was cut by 5 bases and J by 2 bases, with 13 bases left in between. CDR3 size: 15 residues. CDR1 and CDR2 from the germline V gene are SEHNR and FQNEAQ (reference sequence). CDR3 in amino acids: CASSPLGSPYNEQFF. The CDR3 coding sequence is TGTGCCAGCAGCCCACTTGGTAGCCCCTACAATGAGCAGTTCTTC.

The chain is built from TRBV5-1 and TRBJ2-5; possibly TRBD1 for D (6 bases). Germline V gene sequence: CDR1 SGHRS, CDR2 YFSETQ. CDR3 length: 16 residues. Trimming removed 0 bases at V and 5 bases at J, with 17 bases between. The CDR3 region is CASSLAGQGRWETQYF. For the CDR3, the DNA is TGCGCCAGCAGCTTGGCCGGGCAGGGGCGCTGGGAGACCCAGTACTTC.

The chain links TRBV7-2 to TRBJ2-7; 10 nucleotides agree with TRBD2. The CDR3 loop spans 13 amino acids. Germline CDR1 SGHTA, CDR2 FQGNSA. V gave up 5 bases and J gave up 6 bases; unmatched junction bases: 4. The CDR3 nucleotides read TGTGCCAGCAGCCTTAGCGGGAGGAGCGAGCAGTACTTC. As protein: CASSLSGRSEQYF.

The CDR3 loop is CASSTRGSGSSYEQYF. The CDR3 coding sequence is TGTGCCAGCAGTACCCGAGGTAGCGGGTCCTCCTACGAGCAGTACTTC. V and J are TRBV6-5 and TRBJ2-7, with 7 nucleotides matching TRBD2. The junction had 10 bases not matched to a gene; V was cut back by 5 bases and J by 0 bases. This CDR3 has 16 residues. Germline CDR1 and CDR2: MNHEY and SVGAGI.

The CDR3 reads CASSFGATRNTIYF. In DNA, the CDR3 is TGTGCCAGCAGTTTTGGAGCAACTCGAAACACCATATATTTT. The chain couples TRBV28 to TRBJ1-3; D remains ambiguous. CDR1 and CDR2 (germline): MDHEN, SYDVKM. V was trimmed by 3 bases and J by 5 bases, leaving 11 bases between them. This CDR3 comprises 14 residues.

The chain uses TRBV9 and TRBJ2-1; TRBD1 might be the D (6 bases). Germline lookup yields CDR1 SGDLS and CDR2 YYNGEE. The length of the CDR3 is 13 residues. V gave up 4 bases and J gave up 3 bases, with 8 bases separating them. CDR3 bases: TGTGCCAGCAGCCAGGGGTACTACAATGAGCAGTTCTTC. Its protein product is CASSQGYYNEQFF.

V is TRBV7-3 and J is TRBJ1-1, with D unclear. Trimming removed 2 bases at V and 0 bases at J, with 10 bases between. Germline V gene lookup returns CDR1 SGHTA and CDR2 FQGTGA. The CDR3 contains 15 residues. CDR3 sequence (DNA): TGTGCCAGCAGCTTAGTGGGGAACGTGAACACTGAAGCTTTCTTT. Translation: CASSLVGNVNTEAFF.

This chain uses TRBV18 with TRBJ2-1; tentatively, D is TRBD2 (5 bases). CDR1 and CDR2 (germline): KGHSH, LQKENI. The CDR3 runs to 14 residues. The V gene lost 3 bases and the J gene lost 3 bases, with 9 bases spanning the gap. Here the CDR3 reads CASSPSEDYNEQFF. The CDR3 DNA reads TGTGCCAGCTCACCGTCGGAGGACTACAATGAGCAGTTCTTC.

This chain joins TRBV29-1 and TRBJ2-5; 9 bases match TRBD1. CDR3 length equals 15 residues. In germline, CDR1 is SQVTM, CDR2 ANQGSEA. V lost 0 bases, J lost 4 bases, and 6 bases stayed unmatched. The CDR3 spells CSVEDPTGGAETQYF. The DNA for the CDR3 is TGCAGCGTTGAAGACCCAACAGGGGGCGCAGAGACCCAGTACTTC. The whole variable domain, filled in from reference TRBV29-1 and TRBJ2-5, reads SAVISQKPSRDICQRGTSLTIQCQVDSQVTMMFWYRQQPGQSLTLIATANQGSEATYESGFVIDKFPISRPNLTFSTLTVSNMSPEDSSIYLCSVEDPTGGAETQYFGPGTRLLVL.

The chain employs TRBV27 and TRBJ1-3; 9 bases match TRBD1. The junction had 7 bases not matched to a gene; V was cut back by 0 bases and J by 4 bases. Germline V gene lookup returns CDR1 MNHEY and CDR2 SMNVEV (reference sequence). The CDR3 runs to 17 residues. In DNA, the CDR3 is TGTGCCAGCAGTTTATCGGGACAGGGCGTTGGCGGAAACACCATATATTTT. This translates into CASSLSGQGVGGNTIYF.

The chain's CDR3 is CASSPGWSPTEAFF. In DNA, the CDR3 is TGTGCCAGCAGCCCCGGTTGGAGCCCGACTGAAGCTTTCTTT. The V gene is TRBV7-9, the J gene TRBJ1-1; D unclear. The CDR3 extends over 14 amino acids. V lost 5 bases and J 5 bases, leaving 15 bases between the germline ends. The V gene's germline CDR1 is SEHNR and CDR2 FQNEAQ (reference sequence).

The chain recombines TRBV20-1 with TRBJ2-1; 11 bases map to TRBD2. The germline CDR1 and CDR2 sequences are DFQATT and SNEGSKA (reference sequence). The CDR3 has 15 residues. The CDR3 reads CSSKGLAEFYNEQFF. CDR3 DNA sequence: TGCAGCTCCAAGGGACTAGCGGAGTTCTACAATGAGCAGTTCTTC.

There are a few counts of this clonotype. V and J are TRBV9 and TRBJ2-7; the match to TRBD1 covers 10 bases. CDR1 is SGDLS and CDR2 is YYNGEE in the germline V gene. With 3 bases clipped from V and 5 bases from J, the junction kept 11 bases outside the gene matches. The CDR3 is 16 residues long. CDR3 DNA sequence: TGTGCCAGCAGCGCCCAATCCGGGACAGGGGTGCACGAGCAGTACTTC. Protein product: CASSAQSGTGVHEQYF.

The V call is TRBV24-1, the J call TRBJ1-5; 7 nucleotides match TRBD1. The length of the CDR3 is 17 residues. The junction had 9 bases not matched to a gene; V was cut back by 3 bases and J by 2 bases. Germline lookup yields CDR1 KGHDR and CDR2 SFDVKD. The CDR3 loop reads CATSDPDREGGNQPQHF. CDR3 bases: TGTGCCACCAGTGATCCCGACAGGGAAGGTGGCAATCAGCCCCAGCATTTT.

CDR3: CASSLAGGGVWEQYF. The CDR3 DNA sequence: TGTGCCAGCAGCTTGGCCGGCGGAGGGGTTTGGGAGCAGTACTTC. The chain combines TRBV5-4 with TRBJ2-7, with D perhaps TRBD2 (6 bases). Trimming stripped 0 bases from V and 7 bases from J, with 17 bases between. This CDR3 has 15 residues. CDR1 and CDR2 from the germline V gene are SGHNT and YYREEE (reference sequence). Full variable domain (outside the CDR3, taken from reference TRBV5-4 and TRBJ2-7): ETGVTQSPTHLIKTRGQQVTLRCSSQSGHNTVSWYQQALGQGPQFIFQYYREEENGRGNFPPRFSGLQFPNYSSELNVNALELDDSALYLCASSLAGGGVWEQYFGPGTRLTVT.

This clonotype was observed a handful of times. The gene calls are TRBV12-3 or TRBV12-4 and TRBJ2-2; no definite D call. V lost 7 bases, J lost 4 bases, and 13 bases lay in between. This CDR3 has 14 amino acids. Here the CDR3 DNA reads TGTGCCAGCACTTGGACGGCGGTCACCGGGGAGCTGTTTTTT. Protein: CASTWTAVTGELFF.

The CDR3 is CASSLPTGAYGYTF. In DNA form, the CDR3 reads TGCGCCAGCAGCTTGCCGACAGGGGCTTATGGCTACACCTTC. J is TRBJ1-2 and V is TRBV5-1, with 8 positions matching TRBD1. The germline CDR1 and CDR2 sequences are SGHRS and YFSETQ. V trimming: 1 base; J trimming: 5 bases; junction bases outside the gene matches: 4. CDR3 length: 14 amino acids. Looking up the rest from reference TRBV5-1 and TRBJ1-2 gives the full variable domain: KAGVTQTPRYLIKTRGQQVTLSCSPISGHRSVSWYQQTPGQGLQFLFEYFSETQRNKGNFPGRFSGRQFSNSRSEMNVSTLELGDSALYLCASSLPTGAYGYTFGSGTRLTVV.

Only a few counts were recorded for this clonotype. The chain couples TRBV20-1 to TRBJ1-5; D is uncertain. V was trimmed by 6 bases and J by 0 bases, leaving 18 bases between them. Germline V gene data show CDR1 as DFQATT and CDR2 as SNEGSKA (reference sequence). This CDR3 has 16 residues. The CDR3, as DNA: TGCAGTGCCCACCTGACCGTCGCCTATAGCAATCAGCCCCAGCATTTT. Amino acid sequence: CSAHLTVAYSNQPQHF.

This clonotype is a singleton in its sample. CDR3 residues: CASSRDPPAGTRTYEQYF. The CDR3 nucleotides read TGTGCCAGCAGCCGAGATCCCCCCGCGGGAACACGAACCTACGAGCAGTACTTC. The chain carries TRBV4-2 and TRBJ2-7; TRBD2 is a possible D gene (6 bases). Trimming stripped 4 bases from V and 2 bases from J, with 24 bases between. CDR1 and CDR2 (germline): LGHNA, YNFKEQ. The CDR3 totals 18 residues.

The V and J genes are TRBV7-6 and TRBJ1-3, with a possible D match to TRBD1 (5 bases). CDR1 is SGHVS, CDR2 FNYEAQ, per germline. Trimming stripped 5 bases from V and 0 bases from J, with 11 bases between. This CDR3 has 15 residues. The chain's CDR3 is CASSLGRGSGNTIYF. The CDR3 nucleotides are TGTGCCAGCAGCCTGGGACGGGGCTCTGGAAACACCATATATTTT.

In its sample, this clonotype was seen a few times. The chain is built from TRBV11-3 and TRBJ1-1; 11 positions match TRBD1. Looked up from germline, CDR1 is SGHNT and CDR2 is YENEEA. With 5 bases clipped from V and 2 bases from J, the junction kept 4 bases outside the gene matches. CDR3 length equals 15 residues. DNA for the CDR3: TGTGCCAGCAGCCTTGGACAGGGGGCTAACACTGAAGCTTTCTTT. This codes for CASSLGQGANTEAFF.

The rearrangement links TRBV20-1 to TRBJ2-3; D possibly matches TRBD1 or TRBD2 (5 bases each). The V gene's germline CDR1 is DFQATT and CDR2 SNEGSKA (reference sequence). The length of the CDR3 is 15 residues. The CDR3 coding sequence is TGCAGCGCTGTGGGGCCGAGGGGCGTCACAGATACGCAGTATTTT. Translation: CSAVGPRGVTDTQYF.

The chain couples TRBV18 to TRBJ2-1; 13 bases fit TRBD2. Unmatched junction bases numbered 5, after V lost 3 bases and J lost 6 bases. Germline loops: CDR1 KGHSH, CDR2 LQKENI. This CDR3 has 16 amino acids. The CDR3 protein is CASSPWTSGRANEQFF. The CDR3 coding sequence is TGTGCCAGCTCACCGTGGACTAGCGGGAGAGCCAATGAGCAGTTCTTC. The variable domain in full, completed from reference TRBV18 and TRBJ2-1, reads NAGVMQNPRHLVRRRGQEARLRCSPMKGHSHVYWYRQLPEEGLKFMVYLQKENIIDESGMPKERFSAEFPKEGPSILRIQQVVRGDSAAYFCASSPWTSGRANEQFFGPGTRLTVL.

The rearrangement uses TRBV7-8 and TRBJ2-3; tentative D call: TRBD1 (6 bases). In germline, CDR1 is SGHVS, CDR2 FQNEAQ. Trimming cost V 5 bases and J 4 bases, with 19 bases left between them. The CDR3 is 16 residues long. The CDR3 spells CASSRTASTGPDTQYF. CDR3 nucleotides: TGTGCCAGCAGCCGGACAGCCTCCACAGGCCCAGATACGCAGTATTTT.

This chain connects TRBV28 to TRBJ2-7; a possible D gene is TRBD1 (5 bases). Trimming shortened V by 1 base and J by 3 bases, and 13 bases separated the two germline ends. Germline loops: CDR1 MDHEN, CDR2 SYDVKM. This CDR3 has 15 amino acids. The CDR3 spells CASSLFRAPLYEQYF. CDR3 bases: TGTGCCAGCAGTTTATTCAGGGCCCCCCTCTACGAGCAGTACTTC.

The chain uses TRBV5-6 and TRBJ2-7; 8 positions match TRBD2. Looked up from germline, CDR1 is SGHDT and CDR2 is YYEEEE. The CDR3 sequence is 14 residues long. Germline trimming cut 2 bases from V and 4 bases from J; bases unmatched to any gene: 5. For the CDR3, the DNA is TGTGCCAGCAGCTTACTAGCGGCTTTTTACGAGCAGTACTTC. This translates into CASSLLAAFYEQYF.